This entry is about one T cell receptor (beta chain). The antigen remains undetermined. TCRdb keeps only in-frame clones here, not all; method: immunoSEQ multiplex PCR. The sample has 2 million to 2.5 million clones; 95% are singletons. This sample is drawn from a study of shared clonotypes between healthy human individuals. Study overall: A few men and a couple of women, aged 18 to 49, were donors. The study's findings and limits: In the sorted subsets, rarefaction showed sequencing was incomplete despite large depth.

Trimming shortened V by 6 bases and J by 2 bases, and 7 bases separated the two germline ends. Germline V gives CDR1 MNHNY, CDR2 SVGAGI (reference sequence). The CDR3 covers 12 residues. This receptor was obtained from a man aged 18 to 30 in good health. The rearrangement uses TRBV6-6 and TRBJ1-1; no clear D. The sequenced sample consisted of naive CD4+ T cells sorted from blood. The subset here: CD45RA+ positively selected. CDR3 residues: CASRSVNTEAFF. The CDR3 nucleotides read TGTGCCAGCAGGTCCGTAAACACTGAAGCTTTCTTT.